The rows below give T cell receptor beta chains drawn from one sample of a study of cytomegalovirus exposure and HLA in healthy donors. The protocol was immunoSEQ multiplex PCR, while the TCRdb copy is restricted to in-frame clones and leaves out a portion. The sample table includes about 91,000 clones. The sequenced sample consisted of PBMCs. These receptor sequences come from a woman in her twenties or thirties in good health and CMV-seronegative. Both conserved end residues are part of each CDR3. The D gene is left open where the match is weak.

d_gene	v_gene	j_gene	CDR3nt	CDR3aa
.	TRBV28	TRBJ1-2	TGTGCCAGCAGACTACCCCTCGGAGGCTCCTATGGCTACACCTTC	CASRLPLGGSYGYTF
.	TRBV7-9	TRBJ1-1	TGTGCCAGCAGCTTAGTCGGCGGGATGAACACTGAAGCTTTCTTT	CASSLVGGMNTEAFF
TRBD2	TRBV5-1	TRBJ2-7	TGCGCCAGCAGCTTGGGACTAGCGGGAGGGCCTGAGTACGAGCAGTACTTC	CASSLGLAGGPEYEQYF
.	TRBV28	TRBJ1-5	TGTGCCAGCACCAACCCGAGGGGGAGTTACGGGAATCAGCCCCAGCATTTT	CASTNPRGSYGNQPQHF
.	TRBV5-1	TRBJ2-7	TGCGCCAGCACCCCTCCGGGCTCCTACGAGCAGTACTTC	CASTPPGSYEQYF
TRBD1	TRBV28	TRBJ1-2	TGTGCCAGCAGCCCAGCAGGGGGGAACTATGGCTACACCTTC	CASSPAGGNYGYTF
.	TRBV11-2	TRBJ2-7	TGTGCCAGCAGCTTAATCCCGCAGGTCCGTCACCGCGAGCAGTACTTC	CASSLIPQVRHREQYF
.	TRBV5-6	TRBJ1-6	TGTGCCAGCAGCTTGGCCGGGAGCTCCTATAATTCACCCCTCCACTTT	CASSLAGSSYNSPLHF
TRBD2	TRBV27	TRBJ2-7	TGTGCCATCGCCAGGACTAGCGGCCTAAGGAGCTCCTACGAGCAGTACTTC	CAIARTSGLRSSYEQYF
TRBD1	TRBV5-6	TRBJ1-2	TGTGCCAGCAGTCCAACGGGACAGATTAACTATGGCTACACCTTC	CASSPTGQINYGYTF
TRBD2	TRBV29-1	TRBJ2-7	TGCAGCGTCGAGGGGAAGGCGGGAGCTGGCGAGCAGTACTTC	CSVEGKAGAGEQYF
.	TRBV7-8	TRBJ1-1	TGTGCCAGCAGCTTAGGAACAGTGGCAGGTAGCACTGAAGCTTTCTTT	CASSLGTVAGSTEAFF
TRBD1	TRBV2	TRBJ1-3	TGTGCCAGCAGCCGACAGGGACCCTCTGGAAACACCATATATTTT	CASSRQGPSGNTIYF
TRBD1	TRBV7-9	TRBJ1-2	TGTGCCAGCACCCAGACAGGGGGGAGAGGCTACACCTTC	CASTQTGGRGYTF
.	TRBV28	TRBJ1-2	TGTGCCAGCAGCACGATGGTGGGACGGCCCACCCAGGGGTATGGCTACACCTTC	CASSTMVGRPTQGYGYTF
.	TRBV4-1	TRBJ2-7	TGCGCCAGCAGCCAAGTTGCTGTCTCTGGACTCGGGCAGCACGAGCAGTACTTC	CASSQVAVSGLGQHEQYF
.	TRBV6-6	TRBJ1-2	TGTGCCAGCAGTTACTCGACCAGGGGCTATGGCTACACCTTC	CASSYSTRGYGYTF
.	TRBV11-3	TRBJ2-7	TGTGCCAGCTCCGACCAGATCCAGGAACTTAGGTACGAGCAGTACTTC	CASSDQIQELRYEQYF
.	TRBV5-1	TRBJ2-7	TGCGCCAGCAGCTTGGAAGTCAGTTACGAGCAGTACTTC	CASSLEVSYEQYF
.	TRBV7-2	TRBJ1-1	TGTGCCAGCAGCTTACACAGGGACACTGAAGCTTTCTTT	CASSLHRDTEAFF
.	TRBV6-1	TRBJ2-1	TGTGCCAGCACTTCCGGGACAATTTACAATGAGCAGTTCTTC	CASTSGTIYNEQFF
TRBD2	TRBV25-1	TRBJ2-1	TGTGCCAGCAGTTACGCGGTAGCGGGAGGACCCTACAATGAGCAGTTCTTC	CASSYAVAGGPYNEQFF
TRBD2	TRBV5-1	TRBJ2-3	TGCGCCAGCAGCTTGCTAGCGGCTGAGGATACGCAGTATTTT	CASSLLAAEDTQYF
TRBD1	TRBV19	TRBJ1-5	TGTGCCAGTTTTGACAGGGAAAGCAATCAGCCCCAGCATTTT	CASFDRESNQPQHF
.	TRBV5-1	TRBJ1-1	TGCGCCAGCAGCTTGGAGGTGGGCCCAAACACTGAAGCTTTCTTT	CASSLEVGPNTEAFF
TRBD2	TRBV7-9	TRBJ2-1	TGTGCCAGCAGCGGTATACCTAGACTAGCGGGAGTGGGCAATGAGCAGTTCTTC	CASSGIPRLAGVGNEQFF
.	TRBV18	TRBJ1-3	TGTGCCAGCTCACTATCGGACAGTGGAAACACCATATATTTT	CASSLSDSGNTIYF
TRBD1	TRBV5-6	TRBJ1-2	TGTGCCAGCAGTTCGGTTACGGGACAGGTCTATGGCTACACCTTC	CASSSVTGQVYGYTF
TRBD2	TRBV28	TRBJ2-7	TGTGCCAGCAGCCTCACTAGCGGGGGGGCTTCGTTCGACGAGCAGTACTTC	CASSLTSGGASFDEQYF
TRBD2	TRBV27	TRBJ2-7	TGTGCCAGCAGTTTCTTAGGAGTAGCGGGAACCTACGAGCAGTACTTC	CASSFLGVAGTYEQYF
.	TRBV25-1	TRBJ2-5	TGTGCCAGCAGTCCGTGGGGGCAGGATAAGGGAGAGACCCAGTACTTC	CASSPWGQDKGETQYF
TRBD2	TRBV7-9	TRBJ2-5	TGTGCCAGCAGTCGGGGGACTAGCGGGGCCGAAGAGACCCAGTACTTC	CASSRGTSGAEETQYF
.	TRBV5-1	TRBJ2-5	TGCGCCAGCAGCGAGCAGGCGTACCAAGAGACCCAGTACTTC	CASSEQAYQETQYF
TRBD1	TRBV19	TRBJ1-1	TGTGCCAGTAGTATAGGGTCCGGGACAGTGGACACTGAAGCTTTCTTT	CASSIGSGTVDTEAFF
.	TRBV5-1	TRBJ1-1	TGCGCCAGCAGCTTGGCCCATAGGATACAGGGACCCAGAGTCAGCAACTTTGGGGGCACTGAAGCTTTCTTT	CASSLAHRIQGPRVSNFGGTEAFF
.	TRBV28	TRBJ1-1	TGTGCCAGCAGCTCCCCTGGGCCTGAAGCTTTCTTT	CASSSPGPEAFF
.	TRBV11-2	TRBJ1-3	TGTGCCAGCAGCTTAGCGGGGGTTATCAGCACCATATATTTT	CASSLAGVISTIYF
TRBD2	TRBV5-4	TRBJ2-7	TGTGCCAGCAGCTTGGGTCGGACTAGTGGTTACGAGCAGTACTTC	CASSLGRTSGYEQYF
.	TRBV2	TRBJ2-7	TGTGCCAGCCGGGGGAGCTCCTACGAGCAGTACTTC	CASRGSSYEQYF
TRBD1	TRBV5-1	TRBJ1-1	TGCGCCAGCAGCCCCCGGGACAGGGGGCGGGAAGCTTTCTTT	CASSPRDRGREAFF
.	TRBV6-6	TRBJ2-7	TGTGCCAGCAGGCGGGATGAGGTTTATGAGCAGTACTTC	CASRRDEVYEQYF
TRBD2	TRBV5-1	TRBJ2-1	TGCGCCAGCAGCTTGGCAGAACTAGCGGGGATCGGTGAGCAGTTCTTC	CASSLAELAGIGEQFF
TRBD1	TRBV19	TRBJ1-4	TGTGCCAGTAGTATCCTCTACAGGGGTCGGGATGAAAAACTGTTTTTT	CASSILYRGRDEKLFF
TRBD1	TRBV4-1	TRBJ1-2	TGCGCCAGCAGCCAAGATTCGACAGGGACCGCCTACACCTTC	CASSQDSTGTAYTF
.	TRBV7-9	TRBJ2-7	TGTGCCAGCAGCTTATCAGGCAGGGCTGACGAGCAGTACTTC	CASSLSGRADEQYF
.	TRBV19	TRBJ1-5	TGTGCCAGTAGTATGACGGGAAGTCATAGCAATCAGCCCCAGCATTTT	CASSMTGSHSNQPQHF
.	TRBV9	TRBJ2-4	TGTGCCAGCAGCGCAGAAGACAGTAGAGCCAAAAACATTCAGTACTTC	CASSAEDSRAKNIQYF
.	TRBV5-4	TRBJ2-5	TGTGCCAGCAGCGCGGATATCCAAGAGACCCAGTACTTC	CASSADIQETQYF
.	TRBV5-1	TRBJ2-1	TGCGCCAGCAGCTTGGCCAACTTCCCCTACAATGAGCAGTTCTTC	CASSLANFPYNEQFF
.	TRBV30	TRBJ1-6	TGTGCCTGGCGGGGTAACGGGTTGCGTTCACCCCTCCACTTT	CAWRGNGLRSPLHF
.	TRBV28	TRBJ2-7	TGTGCCAGCAGTTCGGGATCCCACTACGAGCAGTACTTC	CASSSGSHYEQYF